These 13 T cell receptor beta chains were sequenced from one sample in a study of CD8+ T cells in alopecia areata. The sorting of pooled cutaneous lymph node cells relied on CD4, CD8alpha, NKG2D, NKG2ACE and other markers. RNA was isolated and reverse transcribed to cDNA, the sequencing template. The data were produced by immunoSEQ multiplex PCR, yet TCRdb's version contains in-frame clones alone and is incomplete. The sample shows around 1,500 clones, none of them appearing just once. Material: CD8+ T cells sorted from a lymph node. These receptors were obtained from a C3H/HeJ mouse with alopecia areata. For the strain, the MHC haplotype given is H2-k.

This clone occurred a few times. Gene names refer to mouse genes. Read sequence stops 4 residues before the CDR3 end, and the germline J gene provides the missing end. This chain links TRBV19 with TRBJ2-7; D is perhaps TRBD1 (6 bases). Germline lookup yields CDR1 FNHDT and CDR2 SITEND (reference sequence). The CDR3 runs to 15 residues. Trimming removed 2 bases from V and 0 bases from J, with 12 bases in between. CDR3 DNA (partial): TGTGCCAGCAGTATCCCCCGGGACAACTCCTAT. Translated: CASSIPRDNSY. The whole CDR3 sequence reads CASSIPRDNSYEQYF.

This clone showed up just a few times. The genes and germline here are from mouse. The CDR3 end falls 3 residues outside the read, so it is completed with the germline J gene. This sample includes further DNA sequences coding for the same CDR3. The rearrangement uses TRBV19 and TRBJ1-6, with 9 bases that match TRBD1. TRBJ1-6 is an ORF, and what it does is uncertain. This CDR3 region has 14 residues. Germline V gives CDR1 FNHDT, CDR2 SITEND (reference sequence). V shed 4 bases and J 6 bases; nucleotides not matched to a gene: 2. CDR3 sequence: CASSRDRVNSPLYF. The sequenced CDR3 bases are TGTGCCAGCAGTCGGGACAGGGTTAATTCGCCC.

This clone is classed as medium-sized. The germline and genes are mouse ones. Read sequence stops 4 residues before the CDR3 end, and the germline J gene provides the missing end. V and J are TRBV17 and TRBJ1-1, with D maybe TRBD1 (5 bases). Trimming took 3 bases from V and 2 from J, leaving 10 bases between them. The V gene's germline CDR1 is MNHDT and CDR2 YYDKIL. This CDR3 region has 14 residues. CDR3 DNA, as far as it was read: TGTGCTAGCAGTAGCGGCAGGGCTAACACA. This gives the protein CASSSGRANT. The entire CDR3 sequence reads CASSSGRANTEVFF.

This clone was observed at least ten times. Mouse gene names and germline throughout. The CDR3 end is not reached by the read, which stops 4 residues before it; the germline J gene fills it in. J is TRBJ2-1 and V is TRBV20, with D maybe TRBD2 (6 bases). CDR3 length: 14 amino acids. Germline assignment: CDR1 GFQATS and CDR2 STVNSAI. V was pared by 0 bases and J by 1 base, with 7 bases between. CDR3 bases read: TGTGGTGCTAGGGATGGGGGAAACTATGCT. It codes for CGARDGGNYA. The whole CDR3 region reads CGARDGGNYAEQFF. Based on the CDR3 plus reference TRBV20 and TRBJ2-1, the full variable domain is GALVYQYPRRTICKSGTSMRMECQAVGFQATSVAWYRQSPQKTFELIALSTVNSAIKYEQNFTQEKFPISHPNLSFSSMTVLNAYLEDRGLYLCGARDGGNYAEQFFGPGTRLTVL.

This clone was recorded at least ten times. Gene names are the mouse ones. The CDR3 goes on 4 residues after the read ends, and that part is filled in from the germline J gene. The rearrangement joins TRBV1 to TRBJ1-1; 7 positions match TRBD1. This CDR3 comprises 15 residues. V shed 3 bases and J 3 bases; nucleotides not matched to a gene: 7. The germline CDR1 and CDR2 sequences are NSQYPW and LRSPGD (reference sequence). CDR3 sequence: CTCSATGRVDTEVFF. The CDR3 DNA, read in part, is TGCACCTGCAGTGCGACAGGGAGGGTAGACACA.

Relative to its sample, this clone is hyperexpanded (1% or more). Gene names are mouse gene names. Sequencing ends 4 residues short of the CDR3 end; the germline J gene provides the rest. V usage is TRBV5 and J usage is TRBJ2-1; D call uncertain. The CDR3 runs 13 residues. Germline lookup yields CDR1 LGHNA and CDR2 YNLKQL (reference sequence). The ends were cut back, 2 bases at V and 5 bases at J, with 7 bases in the middle. CDR3 in amino acids: CASSQQTNAEQFF. The CDR3 bases that were read are TGTGCCAGCAGCCAACAGACGAATGCT.

The sample holds many counts of this clone. The gene names given are mouse names. With the read ending 4 residues before the CDR3 end, the germline J gene is used to fill in that end. The J gene is TRBJ1-2, the V gene TRBV13-1; 8 positions agree with TRBD1. The CDR3 is 14 residues long. J gave up 3 bases and V 2 bases, and 3 bases lay outside the gene matches. Germline loops: CDR1 NSHNY, CDR2 SYGAGN. The CDR3 here is CASSDPGGDSDYTF. The DNA read from the CDR3 is TGTGCCAGCAGTGACCCAGGGGGCGACTCC.

In its sample, this clone was seen many times. Gene names follow the mouse nomenclature. Sequencing ends 4 residues short of the CDR3 end; the germline J gene provides the rest. The J gene is TRBJ2-1, the V gene TRBV17, with 7 nucleotides matching TRBD2. Germline V gene sequence: CDR1 MNHDT, CDR2 YYDKIL. The junction had 3 bases not matched to a gene; V was cut back by 5 bases and J by 2 bases. This CDR3 is built from 14 residues. CDR3 region: CASSRLGDYAEQFF. CDR3 DNA (partial): TGTGCTAGCAGTCGTCTGGGGGACTATGCT.

This clone was seen many times. Any gene name here is a mouse gene name. The read finishes 4 residues shy of the CDR3 end, and the germline J gene is used to complete it. V is TRBV1 and J is TRBJ2-1; perhaps TRBD2 as D (5 bases). CDR1 is NSQYPW and CDR2 is LRSPGD in the germline V gene (reference sequence). The CDR3 totals 13 residues. Trimming removed 1 base at V and 6 bases at J, with 7 bases between. The chain's CDR3 is CTCSAAGSAEQFF. The DNA read from the CDR3 is TGCACCTGCAGTGCAGCTGGGAGTGCT. The variable domain in full, with the rest retrieved from reference TRBV1 and TRBJ2-1, is VTLLEQNPRWRLVPRGQAVNLRCILKNSQYPWMSWYQQDLQKQLQWLFTLRSPGDKEVKSLPGADYLATRVTDTELRLQVANMSQGRTLYCTCSAAGSAEQFFGPGTRLTVL.

This clone was counted at least ten times. Any gene name here is a mouse gene name. The read comes to an end 3 residues before the CDR3 does, leaving the germline J gene to fill in the end. This chain connects TRBV19 to TRBJ1-6; tentatively, D is TRBD1 (6 bases). TRBJ1-6 falls under the ORF class, with uncertain function. CDR3 length equals 15 residues. The germline gives CDR1 FNHDT, CDR2 SITEND (reference sequence). The ends were cut back, 4 bases at V and 4 bases at J, with 12 bases in the middle. The sequenced part of the CDR3 DNA is TGTGCCAGCAGTCCCTTTGGGACATATAATTCGCCC. This encodes CASSPFGTYNSP. The CDR3 as a whole reads CASSPFGTYNSPLYF.

This clone was recorded at least ten times. The genes are named according to mouse. Coverage ceases 4 residues before the CDR3 finishes, and the germline J gene fills in the end. The rearrangement links TRBV1 to TRBJ1-1; 9 nucleotides align to TRBD1. The junction had 6 bases not matched to a gene; V was cut back by 0 bases and J by 1 base. Germline CDR1 is NSQYPW and CDR2 is LRSPGD (reference sequence). CDR3 length equals 17 residues. The CDR3 bases that were read are TGCACCTGCAGTGCAGATTCGGCGGGACAGGGAAACACA. This gives the protein CTCSADSAGQGNT. The entire CDR3 reads CTCSADSAGQGNTEVFF.

This clone is medium-sized in the sample. The genes are named according to mouse. Read sequence stops 4 residues before the CDR3 end, and the germline J gene provides the missing end. The chain combines TRBV5 with TRBJ2-7, with 7 bases lining up with TRBD1. The V and J ends lost 1 base and 1 base, in that order; junction bases with no gene match: 4. Germline CDR1 reads LGHNA; CDR2 reads YNLKQL (reference sequence). The length of the CDR3 is 15 residues. The CDR3 sequence is CASSQARDRSYEQYF. The part of the CDR3 DNA that was read is TGTGCCAGCAGCCAAGCGAGGGACAGATCCTAT.

This clone occurred a few times. The gene names given are mouse names. The read comes to an end 4 residues before the CDR3 does, leaving the germline J gene to fill in the end. V usage is TRBV13-2 and J usage is TRBJ1-1, with 7 bases fitting TRBD1. The germline CDR1 and CDR2 sequences are NNHNN and SYGAGS (reference sequence). Trimming at V came to 3 bases and at J to 1 base, leaving 3 bases not matched to a gene. The CDR3 extends over 14 amino acids. The CDR3 DNA, read in part, is TGTGCCAGCGGTGCCGGGACAGTGAACACA. Translated: CASGAGTVNT. The CDR3 as a whole reads CASGAGTVNTEVFF.